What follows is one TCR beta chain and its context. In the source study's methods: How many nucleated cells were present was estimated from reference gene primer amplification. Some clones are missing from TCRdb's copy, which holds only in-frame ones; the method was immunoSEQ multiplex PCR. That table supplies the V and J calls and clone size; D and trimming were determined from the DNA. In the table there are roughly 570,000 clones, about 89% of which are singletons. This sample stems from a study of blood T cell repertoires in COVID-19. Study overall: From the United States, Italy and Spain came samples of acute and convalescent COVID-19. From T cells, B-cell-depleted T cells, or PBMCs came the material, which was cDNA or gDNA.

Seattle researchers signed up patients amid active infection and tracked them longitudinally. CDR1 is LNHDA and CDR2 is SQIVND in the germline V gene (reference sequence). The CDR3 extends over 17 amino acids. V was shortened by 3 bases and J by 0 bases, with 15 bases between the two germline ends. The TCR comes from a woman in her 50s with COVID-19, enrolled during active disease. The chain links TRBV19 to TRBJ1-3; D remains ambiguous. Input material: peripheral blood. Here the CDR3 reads CASSIAGRRSSGNTIYF. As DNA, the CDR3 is TGTGCCAGTAGTATTGCGGGCAGACGATCCTCTGGAAACACCATATATTTT. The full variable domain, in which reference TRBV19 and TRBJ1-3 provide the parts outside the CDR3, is DGGITQSPKYLFRKEGQNVTLSCEQNLNHDAMYWYRQDPGQGLRLIYYSQIVNDFQKGDIAEGYSVSREKKESFPLTVTSAQKNPTAFYLCASSIAGRRSSGNTIYFGEGSWLTVV.